The TCR beta chain described here comes from a study of T-cell memory formation after mild COVID-19. TCRdb reprocessed the 5' RACE reads via MiXCR and lists one record per CDR3 protein. Here the sample spans 500,000 to 650,000 distinct CDR3 sequences, less than 25% being singletons. V gave up 3 bases and J gave up 6 bases, with 6 bases separating them. This CDR3 spans 12 amino acids. Germline-derived CDR1 and CDR2 are MNHNS and SASEGT. The sample comprised PBMCs or a T cell subset sorted from them (not recorded which). The gene calls are TRBV6-1 and TRBJ1-5; D is uncertain. The source is an adult woman who had mild COVID-19 (a few samples of this study predate the infection). Cell type and time point are not known. CDR3 sequence (DNA): TGTGCCAGCAGTGATTGGGGTCAGCCCCAGCATTTT. Residues: CASSDWGQPQHF.